Listed below are T cell receptor beta chains from one sample, sequenced in a study of shared clonotypes between healthy human individuals. Only in-frame clones appear in the TCRdb table, and some are missing; sequencing was by immunoSEQ multiplex PCR. This sample has about 2.1 million clones, with 93% found just once. Material: naive CD8+ T cells from PBMCs. These TCRs come from a young man in good health. Some clones in this sample may be carry-over from other donors' samples. CDR3s include the opening cysteine and the closing phenylalanine or tryptophan. The D gene is left open where the match is weak. The size of a clone is reported for some rows only, either as once, few or many, or as a class for expanded clones.

cdr3_aa cdr3_nt j_call d_call clone_size v_call
CASSYGGNEKLFF TGTGCCAGCAGCTACGGCGGGAATGAAAAACTGTTTTTT TRBJ1-4 NA once TRBV7-9
CASSDRGSYTEAFF TGTGCCAGCAGTGATAGGGGCAGTTACACTGAAGCTTTCTTT TRBJ1-1 NA NA TRBV2
CASSEGDASPYEQYF TGTGCCAGCAGCGAAGGAGACGCATCACCGTACGAGCAGTACTTC TRBJ2-7 NA NA TRBV9
CASSLLRSYSGNTIYF TGTGCCAGCAGCTTGTTAAGATCCTACTCTGGAAACACCATATATTTT TRBJ1-3 NA NA TRBV5-6
CASSWGVSNQPQHF TGTGCCAGCAGTTGGGGGGTTAGCAATCAGCCCCAGCATTTT TRBJ1-5 NA once TRBV27
CASSLLAGDEQYF TGTGCCAGCAGCTTGTTAGCGGGAGACGAGCAGTACTTC TRBJ2-7 TRBD2 NA TRBV7-2
CASTWTGTRREQYF TGTGCCAGCACTTGGACAGGAACCAGGAGGGAGCAGTACTTC TRBJ2-7 TRBD1 NA TRBV28
CATSRVFARRDTGYGYTF TGTGCCACCAGCAGAGTCTTTGCCCGAAGGGATACAGGCTATGGCTACACCTTC TRBJ1-2 NA NA TRBV15
CASSIDQRGAGELFF TGTGCCAGTAGTATAGATCAGCGAGGGGCCGGGGAGCTGTTTTTT TRBJ2-2 NA NA TRBV19
CAWSVRGLSEAFF TGTGCCTGGAGTGTAAGGGGGCTGAGTGAAGCTTTCTTT TRBJ1-1 TRBD1 few TRBV30
CASSLGRGNTEAFF TGCGCCAGCAGCTTGGGTAGGGGGAACACTGAAGCTTTCTTT TRBJ1-1 NA few TRBV5-1
CASSHFPGKNIQYF TGCGCCAGCAGCCATTTTCCGGGGAAAAACATTCAGTACTTC TRBJ2-4 NA once TRBV4-3
CASSVEQGHDEQFF TGTGCCAGCAGCGTAGAGCAGGGCCATGATGAGCAGTTCTTC TRBJ2-1 NA NA TRBV9
CASSPLGASSTDTQYF TGTGCCAGCAGCCCCCTCGGCGCCTCTAGCACAGATACGCAGTATTTT TRBJ2-3 NA NA TRBV11-2
CASSASGRDEQFF TGTGCCAGCAGCGCTAGCGGGAGAGATGAGCAGTTCTTC TRBJ2-1 TRBD2 NA TRBV9
CASSLAGGNTEAFF TGTGCCAGCAGCTTGGCCGGGGGGAACACTGAAGCTTTCTTT TRBJ1-1 NA NA TRBV7-3
CASSVLAGPPGEAFF TGTGCCAGCAGTGTACTAGCGGGACCACCAGGTGAAGCTTTCTTT TRBJ1-1 NA few TRBV27
CALRRGGPSYEQYF TGTGCCCTTCGTAGAGGGGGGCCCTCCTACGAGCAGTACTTC TRBJ2-7 NA NA TRBV30
CSVVLAGSYEQYF TGCAGCGTTGTCCTAGCGGGGTCCTACGAGCAGTACTTC TRBJ2-7 TRBD2 NA TRBV29-1
CASSPEREATDTQYF TGTGCCAGTAGTCCCGAGCGGGAGGCCACAGATACGCAGTATTTT TRBJ2-3 TRBD2 NA TRBV19
CASSATSGRTSTDTQYF TGTGCCAGCAGCGCAACTAGCGGGAGGACTAGCACAGATACGCAGTATTTT TRBJ2-3 TRBD2 NA TRBV7-8
CASSTRRSGVRVSNQPQHF TGCGCCAGCAGCACGCGTCGGAGCGGGGTTAGGGTCAGCAATCAGCCCCAGCATTTT TRBJ1-5 NA NA TRBV23-1
CASSLWGDSGANVLTF TGTGCCAGCAGTTTATGGGGGGACTCTGGGGCCAACGTCCTGACTTTC TRBJ2-6 NA once TRBV27
CASSPPPPNLQPQHF TGTGCCAGCAGCCCCCCCCCTCCCAATCTTCAGCCCCAGCATTTT TRBJ1-5 NA NA TRBV7-8
CASSLKGGYEQYF TGTGCCAGCAGTTTAAAGGGAGGCTACGAGCAGTACTTC TRBJ2-7 NA NA TRBV7-9
CATRETRGNQPQHF TGTGCCACGAGGGAAACAAGGGGAAATCAGCCCCAGCATTTT TRBJ1-5 NA NA TRBV10-3
CASSSVPVEQYF TGTGCCAGCAGCTCCGTCCCGGTGGAGCAGTACTTC TRBJ2-7 NA NA TRBV7-2
CASSVTGTFTYEQYF TGTGCCAGCAGCGTAACCGGGACTTTTACCTACGAGCAGTACTTC TRBJ2-7 NA NA TRBV9
CASSLVRGLNTEAFF TGTGCCAGCAGTTTAGTAAGGGGCTTGAACACTGAAGCTTTCTTT TRBJ1-1 NA NA TRBV28
CASSLSLDEKLFF TGTGCCAGCAGCCTCAGTTTGGATGAAAAACTGTTTTTT TRBJ1-4 NA NA TRBV7-6
CASSSGTGTGNTIYF TGTGCCAGCAGCTCCGGGACAGGGACTGGAAACACCATATATTTT TRBJ1-3 TRBD1 NA TRBV7-8
CASSFRQGTDTQYF TGTGCCAGCAGCTTCAGACAAGGCACAGATACGCAGTATTTT TRBJ2-3 NA once TRBV9
CASSDGGENTEAFF TGTGCCAGCAGTGACGGGGGGGAGAACACTGAAGCTTTCTTT TRBJ1-1 NA NA TRBV2
CASSPSSANTGELFF TGTGCCAGCAGTCCCAGCTCCGCGAACACCGGGGAGCTGTTTTTT TRBJ2-2 NA NA TRBV27
CASNIDRVNEQYF TGTGCCAGCAATATCGACAGGGTCAACGAGCAGTACTTC TRBJ2-7 TRBD1 NA TRBV6-6
CASSFVSGNTIYF TGTGCCAGCAGCTTCGTCTCTGGAAACACCATATATTTT TRBJ1-3 NA NA TRBV7-9
CASSFPWGDNEQFF TGTGCCAGCAGTTTTCCGTGGGGGGACAATGAGCAGTTCTTC TRBJ2-1 NA NA TRBV28
CASSLNGRAKNIQYF TGTGCCAGCAGTTTAAACGGGAGGGCCAAAAACATTCAGTACTTC TRBJ2-4 TRBD2 NA TRBV28
CASSGTGTGSYEQYF TGTGCCAGCAGCGGCACCGGGACAGGATCCTACGAGCAGTACTTC TRBJ2-7 TRBD1 NA TRBV5-4
CASSTLLWGGGNQPQHF TGTGCCAGTAGTACCTTACTTTGGGGGGGTGGCAATCAGCCCCAGCATTTT TRBJ1-5 NA NA TRBV19
CASGSSYNEQFF TGTGCCAGCGGAAGCTCCTACAATGAGCAGTTCTTC TRBJ2-1 NA once TRBV5-5
CASSFNRVQETQYF TGTGCCAGCAGCTTCAACAGGGTACAGGAGACCCAGTACTTC TRBJ2-5 NA NA TRBV11-2
CASSRGADTQYF TGTGCCAGCAGCAGGGGTGCAGATACGCAGTATTTT TRBJ2-3 NA NA TRBV11-2
CASSVGGRSGETQYF TGTGCCAGTAGCGTGGGGGGCAGGTCTGGGGAGACCCAGTACTTC TRBJ2-5 NA NA TRBV6-1
CASSSGQYSNQPQHF TGTGCCAGCAGCTCGGGACAGTATAGCAATCAGCCCCAGCATTTT TRBJ1-5 TRBD1 few TRBV28
CASSPRTGRNEQFF TGCGCCAGCAGCCCCAGGACCGGACGGAATGAGCAGTTCTTC TRBJ2-1 NA NA TRBV5-1
CASSDGTAGQPQHF TGTGCCAGCTCGGACGGGACAGCGGGTCAGCCCCAGCATTTT TRBJ1-5 TRBD1 NA TRBV18
CASSALRSRDTQYF TGTGCCAGCAGCGCGCTACGGTCGCGGGATACGCAGTATTTT TRBJ2-3 NA once TRBV7-8
CASSLVSIPYEQYF TGTGCCAGCAGCTTAGTATCCATCCCCTACGAGCAGTACTTC TRBJ2-7 NA NA TRBV7-9
CASSLSGLTYEQYF TGTGCCAGCAGCCTGAGCGGGCTGACCTACGAGCAGTACTTC TRBJ2-7 NA NA TRBV28
CASSFGREGYTGELFF TGTGCCAGCAGCTTCGGTCGGGAGGGGTACACCGGGGAGCTGTTTTTT TRBJ2-2 TRBD2 NA TRBV7-8
CASSADPVLASYEQYF TGTGCCAGCAGCGCCGATCCAGTTCTCGCTTCCTACGAGCAGTACTTC TRBJ2-7 NA NA TRBV7-9